A selection of T cell receptor beta chains follows, all from one sample in a study of cytomegalovirus exposure and HLA in healthy donors. Assay: immunoSEQ multiplex PCR; the TCRdb copy retains only in-frame clones and omits some. The data hold tens of thousands of clones, with 85% observed a single time. The sample taken for sequencing was PBMCs. These receptors were taken from a man aged 18 to 30 in good health and CMV-seropositive. The CDR3 runs from the conserved cysteine through the conserved F or W. A D gene is named only where the DNA matches it firmly. Where a row states a size, it is once, few, many or the class of an expanded clone; other rows omit it.

CDR3 DNA,CDR3 protein,D gene,clone size,J gene,V gene
TGTGCCAGCAGTGGGCCCCCCTTAGACAGGGGGCCCACTGAAGCTTTCTTT,CASSGPPLDRGPTEAFF,TRBD1,-,TRBJ1-1,TRBV27
TGCGCCAGCAGCACTGAACCGGGACAGGGGGTCACCGGGGAGCTGTTTTTT,CASSTEPGQGVTGELFF,TRBD1,-,TRBJ2-2,TRBV5-1
TGTGCCAGCAGCGTATTCGGTAGCGGGCAAGAGACCCAGTACTTC,CASSVFGSGQETQYF,TRBD2,-,TRBJ2-5,TRBV9
TGTGCCACCAGCAAGGAACGACCGAGGAGGGACACAGATACGCAGTATTTT,CATSKERPRRDTDTQYF,-,-,TRBJ2-3,TRBV15
TGTGCCAGCAGCTTAATGGGAGCGGGCAATGAGCAGTTCTTC,CASSLMGAGNEQFF,-,few,TRBJ2-1,TRBV7-3
TGTGCCTGGAGTGTATACGGGGTGGGTCAGCCCCAGCATTTT,CAWSVYGVGQPQHF,-,-,TRBJ1-5,TRBV30
TGTGCCGGAGGGGCCATGAACACTGAAGCTTTCTTT,CAGGAMNTEAFF,-,-,TRBJ1-1,TRBV28
TGTGCCATCAGTGAGGCGGTCGGGGGGGCCGGTGGGGAGCTGTTTTTT,CAISEAVGGAGGELFF,TRBD2,-,TRBJ2-2,TRBV10-3
TGCGCCAGCAGCTTGGTGGCTAGCGGGAGGGCCGAAGGTGAGCAGTTCTTC,CASSLVASGRAEGEQFF,TRBD2,-,TRBJ2-1,TRBV5-1
TGTGCCAGCAGGAGAAGAACTAGCGTTGGCACAGATACGCAGTATTTT,CASRRRTSVGTDTQYF,TRBD2,few,TRBJ2-3,TRBV27
TGTGCCAGCAGAAAGCAGGGATCCGGAAACACCATATATTTT,CASRKQGSGNTIYF,-,-,TRBJ1-3,TRBV6-1
TGTGCCAGCAGCTTGGGCGGGAGTCACGCAGATACGCAGTATTTT,CASSLGGSHADTQYF,TRBD2,-,TRBJ2-3,TRBV5-4
TGCGCCAGCAGCCAGGGCTCCGCGAACACCGGGGAGCTGTTTTTT,CASSQGSANTGELFF,-,-,TRBJ2-2,TRBV4-1
TGTGCCAGCAGTGAATTAGTTAGTGAGCAGTTCTTC,CASSELVSEQFF,-,-,TRBJ2-1,TRBV25-1
TGTGCCAGCAGCTTCGGACTAGCGGGATGGGAGACCCAGTACTTC,CASSFGLAGWETQYF,TRBD2,-,TRBJ2-5,TRBV9
TGTGCCAGCAGTCTACAGGGGACCTATGGCTACACCTTC,CASSLQGTYGYTF,TRBD1,few,TRBJ1-2,TRBV6-5
TGTGCCAGCAGCCAGGGCCCCCACACAGTTGAAGCTTTCTTT,CASSQGPHTVEAFF,-,once,TRBJ1-1,TRBV9
TGTGCCAGCCTGAGGCGGAGGCAAGAGACCCAGTACTTC,CASLRRRQETQYF,-,-,TRBJ2-5,TRBV6-6
TGTGCCAGCAGCCAAGAACGGGACTACACGGTATCCTCTAGCGAGCAGTACTTC,CASSQERDYTVSSSEQYF,TRBD2,-,TRBJ2-7,TRBV4-2
TGTGCCAGCAGCGCCGGGACACGAAGTCAAAATGAGCAGTTCTTC,CASSAGTRSQNEQFF,-,-,TRBJ2-1,TRBV28
TGTGCCAGCAGTCCCCAGGTGGATTTAACGGGGAGCTATGGCTACACCTTC,CASSPQVDLTGSYGYTF,-,-,TRBJ1-2,TRBV27
TGTGCCAGCAGCGTAGAGGGGTCACAGCAGTACTTC,CASSVEGSQQYF,-,-,TRBJ2-7,TRBV9
TGTGCCAGCAGTGAGCGGGACGGGTACTATGGCTACACCTTC,CASSERDGYYGYTF,-,-,TRBJ1-2,TRBV25-1
TGCGCCAGCAGCCCCCCAGGGTTTGAGCGGGAGGGCCGAAATGAGCAGTTCTTC,CASSPPGFEREGRNEQFF,TRBD2,-,TRBJ2-1,TRBV4-1
TGTGCCAGCAGTTTGGGAGGGGTTACAGATACGCAGTATTTT,CASSLGGVTDTQYF,TRBD2,-,TRBJ2-3,TRBV28
TGTGCCAGGAGTAGAAGAGGGAATGAAGCTTTCTTT,CARSRRGNEAFF,-,-,TRBJ1-1,TRBV2
TGTGCCAGCAGCAACGTCGCCCCGGGACTCTACACCGGGGAGCTGTTTTTT,CASSNVAPGLYTGELFF,-,-,TRBJ2-2,TRBV5-4
TGTGCCAGCACTTTGGGACTAGCGGGAGCGGGGGAGCAGTTCTTC,CASTLGLAGAGEQFF,TRBD2,-,TRBJ2-1,TRBV2
TGTGCCATCAGTGAGTTACAGGGGTTTAACCCTGGAGGTTATGGCTACACCTTC,CAISELQGFNPGGYGYTF,TRBD1,-,TRBJ1-2,TRBV10-3
TGTGCCAGCAGCTCCTCCCCGGGGGTAGAGACCCAGTACTTC,CASSSSPGVETQYF,-,-,TRBJ2-5,TRBV13
TGTGCCAGCAGCCAAGATAGGCAGGGGGCGCTCAGTGAAGCTTTCTTT,CASSQDRQGALSEAFF,TRBD1,-,TRBJ1-1,TRBV4-2
TGTGCCAGCAGCAGGTGTACTGATCAGCCCCAGCATTTT,CASSRCTDQPQHF,-,-,TRBJ1-5,TRBV21-1
TGTGCCAGCAGTTTAGCACAGGGGACTGGCTACACCTTC,CASSLAQGTGYTF,TRBD1,-,TRBJ1-2,TRBV28
TGTGCCAGCAGCCTCGGAGGCGGGAGGGCCTCGGGTGAGCAGTTCTTC,CASSLGGGRASGEQFF,TRBD2,many,TRBJ2-1,TRBV7-2
TGTGCCAGCAGCGTAGAAATGGGGAGCTATGGCTACACCTTC,CASSVEMGSYGYTF,-,-,TRBJ1-2,TRBV9
TGTGCCAGCAGTCGGACAGGATCGGATGAAAAACTGTTTTTT,CASSRTGSDEKLFF,TRBD1,once,TRBJ1-4,TRBV6-5
TGTGCCAGCATCCGGTCCGGGTCCTACACTGAAGCTTTCTTT,CASIRSGSYTEAFF,-,-,TRBJ1-1,TRBV6-1
TGTGCCAGCACCGAAGATTCCGGTGGCTACACCTTC,CASTEDSGGYTF,-,-,TRBJ1-2,TRBV6-5
TGTGCCAGCAGCGCTGGCCGTAGCGGGGCTTCCTACGAGCAGTACTTC,CASSAGRSGASYEQYF,TRBD2,-,TRBJ2-7,TRBV9
TGTGCCAGCAGTTTTCGGTCGGGAGGTTTGGAACAGCCCCAGCATTTT,CASSFRSGGLEQPQHF,-,-,TRBJ1-5,TRBV28